This T cell receptor beta chain is drawn from a study of shared clonotypes between healthy human individuals. Whole-study findings and limits: Genetic and exposure-history diversity was limited by the small donor number.

For sorted subsets, approximately 200 ng DNA per replicate equaled roughly 29,000 T cell genomes. Sequencing was performed with immunoSEQ multiplex PCR; in TCRdb, only in-frame clones are kept and a portion is missing. The data contain approximately 980,000 clones, approximately 80% of them seen just once; the ten biggest clones take up roughly 1.5%. Researchers partitioned CD4+ cells into CD45RA+ naive and CD45RA-negative memory subsets. This clone occurred a few times. The antigen remains undetermined. This clonotype was obtained from a man aged 18 to 29 in good health. Sequencing input: memory CD4+ T cells sorted from blood. Subset of the sample: CD45RA-negative fraction.

In DNA, the CDR3 is TGTGCCAGCAGCGAGGTGCTCACAACCAAAAACATTCAGTACTTC. Translation gives CASSEVLTTKNIQYF. The chain links TRBV5-5 to TRBJ2-4, with D hard to call. The CDR3 sequence is 15 residues long. The V gene lost 4 bases and the J gene lost 2 bases, with 13 bases spanning the gap. Looked up from germline, CDR1 is SGHKS and CDR2 is YYEKEE (reference sequence). Looking up the rest from reference TRBV5-5 and TRBJ2-4 gives the full variable domain: DAGVTQSPTHLIKTRGQQVTLRCSPISGHKSVSWYQQVLGQGPQFIFQYYEKEERGRGNFPDRFSARQFPNYSSELNVNALLLGDSALYLCASSEVLTTKNIQYFGAGTRLSVL.